The rows below give T cell receptor beta chains drawn from one sample of a study of T cell repertoires in cytomegalovirus infection. TCRdb reanalysed the reads using MiXCR and keeps one entry per CDR3 protein. This sample has under 200,000 distinct CDR3 sequences; about 30% occur once, and the top ten carry 30% to 35%. Sequenced material: PBMCs. Receptor source: a human donor in good health (CMV status not recorded). Some clones in this sample may be carry-over from other donors' samples. Both conserved end residues are part of each CDR3. Fields, in order: D gene, clone size, V gene, J gene, CDR3 DNA, CDR3 protein. The D gene is left open where the match is weak. Size tells how often a clone was seen (once, few, many) or the class of an expanded clone, and some rows leave it out.

D gene: NA
clone size: once
V gene: TRBV20-1
J gene: TRBJ2-3
CDR3 DNA: TGCAGTGCCAGAAGTGGTCAATCAGGAGGAGATACGCAGTATTTT
CDR3 protein: CSARSGQSGGDTQYF

D gene: NA
clone size: NA
V gene: TRBV19
J gene: TRBJ2-7
CDR3 DNA: TGTGCCAGTAGTACCCACGACGATCCCTACGAGCAGTACTTC
CDR3 protein: CASSTHDDPYEQYF

D gene: NA
clone size: NA
V gene: TRBV4-1
J gene: TRBJ2-5
CDR3 DNA: TGCGCCAGCAGCCAAGAATGGCGGGGCCAAGAGACCCAGTACTTC
CDR3 protein: CASSQEWRGQETQYF

D gene: NA
clone size: few
V gene: TRBV19
J gene: TRBJ1-1
CDR3 DNA: TGTGCCAGTAGTATAGATCGGGTGGACACTGAAGCTTTCTTT
CDR3 protein: CASSIDRVDTEAFF

D gene: NA
clone size: few
V gene: TRBV5-1
J gene: TRBJ1-1
CDR3 DNA: TGCGCCAGCAGCTTGGCTCGGGGAGTAAACACTGAAGCTTTCTTT
CDR3 protein: CASSLARGVNTEAFF

D gene: NA
clone size: NA
V gene: TRBV2
J gene: TRBJ2-7
CDR3 DNA: TGTGCCACCAGAGGGGTCGGGGAGTCCTACGAGCAGTACTTC
CDR3 protein: CATRGVGESYEQYF

D gene: NA
clone size: NA
V gene: TRBV12-3/TRBV12-4
J gene: TRBJ2-7
CDR3 DNA: TGTGCCAGCAGTTTGGGCCGAGCCTACGAGCAGTACTTC
CDR3 protein: CASSLGRAYEQYF

D gene: TRBD2
clone size: few
V gene: TRBV6-1
J gene: TRBJ2-3
CDR3 DNA: TGTGCCAGCAGTGAAGCGCTTAGGACTAGCGGGGGGATTCGCACAGATACGCAGTATTTT
CDR3 protein: CASSEALRTSGGIRTDTQYF

D gene: TRBD2
clone size: few
V gene: TRBV7-9
J gene: TRBJ2-5
CDR3 DNA: TGTGCCAGCACCTCCCTTAGCGGGGGGGCCCTCGAGACCCAGTACTTC
CDR3 protein: CASTSLSGGALETQYF

D gene: NA
clone size: few
V gene: TRBV19
J gene: TRBJ2-6
CDR3 DNA: TGTGCCCCAGGGCCTGGGGCCAACGTCCTGACTTTC
CDR3 protein: CAPGPGANVLTF

D gene: NA
clone size: NA
V gene: TRBV7-3
J gene: TRBJ2-3
CDR3 DNA: TGTGCCAGCAGCTTAGGGCAGTTCACAGATACGCAGTATTTT
CDR3 protein: CASSLGQFTDTQYF

D gene: NA
clone size: NA
V gene: TRBV2
J gene: TRBJ1-1
CDR3 DNA: TGTGCCAGCAGTGAAGACTGGGGGGGGAACACTGAAGCTTTCTTT
CDR3 protein: CASSEDWGGNTEAFF

D gene: NA
clone size: NA
V gene: TRBV5-1
J gene: TRBJ2-2
CDR3 DNA: TGCGCCAGCAGCTCCAGGACGGACACCGGGGAGCTGTTTTTT
CDR3 protein: CASSSRTDTGELFF

D gene: TRBD1
clone size: once
V gene: TRBV6-6
J gene: TRBJ2-7
CDR3 DNA: TGTGCCAGCACTAATCCCGGGACAGTACCCTACGAGCAGTACTTC
CDR3 protein: CASTNPGTVPYEQYF

D gene: NA
clone size: NA
V gene: TRBV14
J gene: TRBJ1-1
CDR3 DNA: TGTGCCAGCAGCCAAGAACACGGCAGGGCCATGAACACTGAAGCTTTCTTT
CDR3 protein: CASSQEHGRAMNTEAFF

D gene: TRBD1
clone size: NA
V gene: TRBV20-1
J gene: TRBJ2-7
CDR3 DNA: TGCAGTGCTAGAGGAATTAGGGACAGGTCCTACGAGCAGTACTTC
CDR3 protein: CSARGIRDRSYEQYF

D gene: TRBD2
clone size: NA
V gene: TRBV5-1
J gene: TRBJ2-1
CDR3 DNA: TGCGCCAGCAGTCTCGGGACTAGCGGGGGGGCCAATGAGCAGTTCTTC
CDR3 protein: CASSLGTSGGANEQFF

D gene: NA
clone size: few
V gene: TRBV14
J gene: TRBJ1-2
CDR3 DNA: TGTGCCAGCAGCCCCCGACTAAAGCAAGGCTACACCTTC
CDR3 protein: CASSPRLKQGYTF

D gene: NA
clone size: NA
V gene: TRBV2
J gene: TRBJ1-3
CDR3 DNA: TGTGCCAGCAGGGGGCTAGCCGGCTCTGGAAACACCATATATTTT
CDR3 protein: CASRGLAGSGNTIYF

D gene: NA
clone size: few
V gene: TRBV20-1
J gene: TRBJ2-7
CDR3 DNA: TGCAGTGCCCTACCGGGACAAGCGGTCTACGAGCAGTACTTC
CDR3 protein: CSALPGQAVYEQYF

D gene: NA
clone size: NA
V gene: TRBV10-3
J gene: TRBJ2-7
CDR3 DNA: TGTGCCATCAGTCAGGGAGAGTCCTACGAGCAGTACTTC
CDR3 protein: CAISQGESYEQYF

D gene: TRBD2
clone size: few
V gene: TRBV2
J gene: TRBJ2-3
CDR3 DNA: TGTGCCAGCAGAGCCCGGACTAGCGGGAGCACAGATACGCAGTATTTT
CDR3 protein: CASRARTSGSTDTQYF